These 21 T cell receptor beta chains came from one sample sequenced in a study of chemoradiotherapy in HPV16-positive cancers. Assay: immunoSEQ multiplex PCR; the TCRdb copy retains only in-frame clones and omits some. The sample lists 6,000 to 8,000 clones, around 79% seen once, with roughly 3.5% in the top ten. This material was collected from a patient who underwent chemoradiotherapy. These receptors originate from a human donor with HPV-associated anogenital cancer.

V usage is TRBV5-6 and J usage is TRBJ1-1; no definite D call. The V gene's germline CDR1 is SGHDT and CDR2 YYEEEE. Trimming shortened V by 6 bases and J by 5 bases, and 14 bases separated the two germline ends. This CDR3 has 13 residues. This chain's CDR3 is CASNLDRRTEAFF. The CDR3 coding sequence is TGTGCCAGCAACCTTGATAGGCGGACTGAAGCTTTCTTT.

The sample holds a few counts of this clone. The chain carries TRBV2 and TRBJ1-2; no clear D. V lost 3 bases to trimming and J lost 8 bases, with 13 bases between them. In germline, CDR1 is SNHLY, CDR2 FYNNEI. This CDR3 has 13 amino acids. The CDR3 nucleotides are TGTGCCAGCAGTGAGACCGCCCCAAGGGGCTACACCTTC. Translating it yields CASSETAPRGYTF.

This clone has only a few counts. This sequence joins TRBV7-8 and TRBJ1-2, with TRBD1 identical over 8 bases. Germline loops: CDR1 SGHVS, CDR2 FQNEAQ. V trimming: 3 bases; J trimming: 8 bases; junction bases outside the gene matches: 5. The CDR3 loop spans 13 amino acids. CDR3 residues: CASSFSQGAGYTF. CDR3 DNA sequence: TGTGCCAGCAGCTTTAGTCAGGGGGCGGGCTACACCTTC. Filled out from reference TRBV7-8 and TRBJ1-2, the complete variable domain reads GAGVSQSPRYKVAKRGQDVALRCDPISGHVSLFWYQQALGQGPEFLTYFQNEAQLDKSGLPSDRFFAERPEGSVSTLKIQRTQQEDSAVYLCASSFSQGAGYTFGSGTRLTVV.

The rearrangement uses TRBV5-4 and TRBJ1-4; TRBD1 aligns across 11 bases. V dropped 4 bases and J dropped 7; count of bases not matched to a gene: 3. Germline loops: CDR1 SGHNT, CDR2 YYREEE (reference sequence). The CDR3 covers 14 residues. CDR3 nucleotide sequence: TGTGCCAGCAGCCTCGGGACAGGGGGTGAAAAACTGTTTTTT. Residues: CASSLGTGGEKLFF.

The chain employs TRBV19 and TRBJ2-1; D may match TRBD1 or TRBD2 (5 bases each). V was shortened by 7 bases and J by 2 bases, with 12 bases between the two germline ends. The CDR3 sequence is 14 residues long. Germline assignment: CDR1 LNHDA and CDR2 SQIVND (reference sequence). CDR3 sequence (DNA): TGTGCCAGTACGAGGGGCCTAGCCTACAATGAGCAGTTCTTC. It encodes CASTRGLAYNEQFF.

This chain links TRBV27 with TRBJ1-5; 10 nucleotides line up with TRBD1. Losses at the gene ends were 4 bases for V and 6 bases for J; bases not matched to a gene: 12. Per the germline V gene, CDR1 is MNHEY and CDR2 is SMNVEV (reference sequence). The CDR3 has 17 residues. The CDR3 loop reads CASSSLTGTGERQPQHF. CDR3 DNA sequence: TGTGCCAGCAGTTCCTTAACCGGGACAGGGGAACGTCAGCCCCAGCATTTT.

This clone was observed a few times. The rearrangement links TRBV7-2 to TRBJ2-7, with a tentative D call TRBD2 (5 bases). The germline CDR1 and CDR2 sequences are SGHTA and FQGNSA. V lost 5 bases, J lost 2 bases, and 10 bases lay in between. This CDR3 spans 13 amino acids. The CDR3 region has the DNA TGTGCCAGCAGCCTACCGGGAACCTACGAGCAGTACTTC. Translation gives CASSLPGTYEQYF.

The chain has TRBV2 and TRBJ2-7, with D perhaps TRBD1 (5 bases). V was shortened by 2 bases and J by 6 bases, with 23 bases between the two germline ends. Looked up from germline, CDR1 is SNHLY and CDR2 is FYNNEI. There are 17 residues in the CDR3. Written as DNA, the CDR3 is TGTGCCAGCAGTGAAAGGGGCCCGAGGCCCATTCCCTCCGAGCAGTACTTC. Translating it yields CASSERGPRPIPSEQYF.

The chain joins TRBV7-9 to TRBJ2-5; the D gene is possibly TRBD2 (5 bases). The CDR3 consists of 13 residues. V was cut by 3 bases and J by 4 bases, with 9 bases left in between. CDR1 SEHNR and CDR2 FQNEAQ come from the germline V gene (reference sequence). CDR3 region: CASSFFGGETQYF. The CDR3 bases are TGTGCCAGCAGCTTTTTCGGAGGAGAGACCCAGTACTTC. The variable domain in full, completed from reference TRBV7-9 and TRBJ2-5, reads DTGVSQNPRHKITKRGQNVTFRCDPISEHNRLYWYRQTLGQGPEFLTYFQNEAQLEKSRLLSDRFSAERPKGSFSTLEIQRTEQGDSAMYLCASSFFGGETQYFGPGTRLLVL.

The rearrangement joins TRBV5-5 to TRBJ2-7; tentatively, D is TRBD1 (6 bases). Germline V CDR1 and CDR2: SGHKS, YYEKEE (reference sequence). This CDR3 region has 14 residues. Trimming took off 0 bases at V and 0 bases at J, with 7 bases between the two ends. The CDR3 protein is CASSLGQASYEQYF. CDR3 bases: TGTGCCAGCAGCTTGGGACAGGCCTCCTACGAGCAGTACTTC.

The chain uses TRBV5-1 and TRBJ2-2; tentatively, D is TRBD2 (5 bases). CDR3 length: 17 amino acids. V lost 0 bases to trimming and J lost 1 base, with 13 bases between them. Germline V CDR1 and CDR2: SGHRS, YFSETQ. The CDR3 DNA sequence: TGCGCCAGCAGCTTGGGAGGAGGAGGTGGGAACACCGGGGAGCTGTTTTTT. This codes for CASSLGGGGGNTGELFF.

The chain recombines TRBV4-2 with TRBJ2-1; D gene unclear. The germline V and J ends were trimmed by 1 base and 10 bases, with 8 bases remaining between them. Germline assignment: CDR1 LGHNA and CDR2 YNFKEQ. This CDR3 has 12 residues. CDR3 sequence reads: CASSQAQVEQFF. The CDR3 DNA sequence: TGTGCCAGCAGCCAAGCTCAAGTCGAGCAGTTCTTC.

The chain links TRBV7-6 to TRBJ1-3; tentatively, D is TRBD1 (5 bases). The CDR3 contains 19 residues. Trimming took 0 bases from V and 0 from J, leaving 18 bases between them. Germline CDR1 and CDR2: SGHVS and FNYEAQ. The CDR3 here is CASSLAQVEQASSGNTIYF. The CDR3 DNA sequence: TGTGCCAGCAGCTTAGCGCAAGTAGAACAGGCGAGCTCTGGAAACACCATATATTTT. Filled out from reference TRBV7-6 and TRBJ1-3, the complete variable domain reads GAGVSQSPRYKVTKRGQDVALRCDPISGHVSLYWYRQALGQGPEFLTYFNYEAQQDKSGLPNDRFSAERPEGSISTLTIQRTEQRDSAMYRCASSLAQVEQASSGNTIYFGEGSWLTVV.

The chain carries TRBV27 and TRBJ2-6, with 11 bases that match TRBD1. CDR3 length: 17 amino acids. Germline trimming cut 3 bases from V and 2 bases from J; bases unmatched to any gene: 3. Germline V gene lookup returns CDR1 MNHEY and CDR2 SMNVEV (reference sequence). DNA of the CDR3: TGTGCCAGCAGTTTCTGGACAGGGGGCCCTGGGGCCAACGTCCTGACTTTC. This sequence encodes CASSFWTGGPGANVLTF.

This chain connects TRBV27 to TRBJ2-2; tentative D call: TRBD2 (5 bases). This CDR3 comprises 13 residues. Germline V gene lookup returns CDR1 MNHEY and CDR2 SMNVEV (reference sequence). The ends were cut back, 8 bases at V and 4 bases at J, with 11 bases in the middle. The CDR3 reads CASATGSTGELFF. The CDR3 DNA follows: TGTGCCAGCGCGACGGGAAGCACCGGGGAGCTGTTTTTT.

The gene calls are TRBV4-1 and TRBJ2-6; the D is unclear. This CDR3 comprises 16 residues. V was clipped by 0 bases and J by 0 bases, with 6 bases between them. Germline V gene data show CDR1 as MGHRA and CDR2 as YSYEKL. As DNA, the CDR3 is TGCGCCAGCAGCCAAGATAAATCCTCTGGGGCCAACGTCCTGACTTTC. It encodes CASSQDKSSGANVLTF.

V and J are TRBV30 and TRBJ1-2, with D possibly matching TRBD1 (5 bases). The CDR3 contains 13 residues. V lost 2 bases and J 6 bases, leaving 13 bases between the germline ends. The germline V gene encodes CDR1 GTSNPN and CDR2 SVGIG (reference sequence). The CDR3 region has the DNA TGTGCCTGGAGTTGGCGGCAGGGAGATGGCTACACCTTC. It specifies CAWSWRQGDGYTF.

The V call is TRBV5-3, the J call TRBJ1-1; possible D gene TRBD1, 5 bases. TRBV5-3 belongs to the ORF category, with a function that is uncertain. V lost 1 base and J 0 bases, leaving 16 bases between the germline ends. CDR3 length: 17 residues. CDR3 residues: CARSLSREWVMNTEAFF. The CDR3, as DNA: TGTGCCAGAAGCTTGAGCAGGGAATGGGTCATGAACACTGAAGCTTTCTTT.

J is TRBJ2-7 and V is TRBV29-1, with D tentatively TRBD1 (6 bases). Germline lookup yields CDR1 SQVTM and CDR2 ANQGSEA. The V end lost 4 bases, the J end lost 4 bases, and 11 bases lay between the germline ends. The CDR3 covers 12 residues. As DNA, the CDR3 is TGCAGCGTTGTGGCAGGGACATACGAGCAGTACTTC. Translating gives CSVVAGTYEQYF.

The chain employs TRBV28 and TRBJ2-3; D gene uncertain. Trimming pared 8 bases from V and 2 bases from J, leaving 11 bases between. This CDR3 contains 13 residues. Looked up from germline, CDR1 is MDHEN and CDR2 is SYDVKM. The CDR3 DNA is TGTGCCAGCCTTCCGGCATACACAGATACGCAGTATTTT. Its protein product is CASLPAYTDTQYF.

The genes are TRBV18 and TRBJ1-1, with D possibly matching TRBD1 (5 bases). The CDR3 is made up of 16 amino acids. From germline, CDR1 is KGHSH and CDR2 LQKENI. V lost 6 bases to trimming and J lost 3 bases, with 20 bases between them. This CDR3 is CASSPREGRVYTEAFF. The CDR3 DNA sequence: TGTGCCAGCTCCCCTAGGGAGGGGCGGGTTTACACTGAAGCTTTCTTT.